This passage covers 22 T cell receptor beta chains from one sample sequenced in a study of OX40 agonist ivuxolimab in advanced cancers. The protocol was immunoSEQ multiplex PCR, while the TCRdb copy is restricted to in-frame clones and leaves out a portion. The sample carries tens of thousands of clones, approximately 91% recorded once. The material sequenced was CD4+ or CD8+ T cells sorted from blood, taken in a trial of the OX40 agonist ivuxolimab. Receptor source: an adult with an advanced solid tumor such as melanoma, head and neck, liver or kidney cancer.

The rearrangement uses TRBV11-3 and TRBJ2-5, with D unclear. CDR1 and CDR2 from the germline V gene are SGHNT and YENEEA. The CDR3 covers 15 residues. V gave up 3 bases and J gave up 4 bases, with 15 bases separating them. The CDR3 bases are TGTGCCAGCAGCTTTACGGGCCTTGATGGAGAGACCCAGTACTTC. Translation gives CASSFTGLDGETQYF.

The V and J genes are TRBV5-1 and TRBJ2-7; 9 nucleotides match TRBD1. CDR1 SGHRS and CDR2 YFSETQ come from the germline V gene. V gave up 0 bases and J gave up 0 bases; unmatched junction bases: 13. The CDR3 spans 19 residues. CDR3 nucleotide sequence: TGCGCCAGCAGCTTGGGAGGCCGGATCGGACAGGGGTTCTCCTACGAGCAGTACTTC. Residues: CASSLGGRIGQGFSYEQYF.

The chain carries TRBV15 and TRBJ2-5, with TRBD2 matching over 8 bases. V lost 3 bases to trimming and J lost 5 bases; unmatched junction nucleotides: 2. CDR3 length: 13 amino acids. CDR1 LNHNV and CDR2 YYDKDF come from the germline V gene (reference sequence). The CDR3 DNA sequence: TGTGCCACCAGCAGTAGCGGGATGGAGACCCAGTACTTC. Its translation: CATSSSGMETQYF.

The sample holds a few counts of this clone. The chain has TRBV28 and TRBJ1-5, with D unclear. The CDR3 consists of 15 residues. V lost 2 bases and J 4 bases, leaving 12 bases between the germline ends. Germline lookup yields CDR1 MDHEN and CDR2 SYDVKM. Here the CDR3 reads CASSLGQRFNQPQHF. For the CDR3, the DNA is TGTGCCAGCAGTTTAGGCCAGAGATTTAATCAGCCCCAGCATTTT. Full variable domain (rest looked up from reference TRBV28 and TRBJ1-5): DVKVTQSSRYLVKRTGEKVFLECVQDMDHENMFWYRQDPGLGLRLIYFSYDVKMKEKGDIPEGYSVSREKKERFSLILESASTNQTSMYLCASSLGQRFNQPQHFGDGTRLSIL.

This chain links TRBV28 with TRBJ1-6, with D hard to call. V was trimmed by 2 bases and J by 1 base, leaving 9 bases between them. This CDR3 comprises 16 residues. Germline CDR1 and CDR2: MDHEN and SYDVKM. The CDR3 coding sequence is TGTGCCAGCAGTTTAGTGCAGGCATCCTATAATTCACCCCTCCACTTT. This encodes CASSLVQASYNSPLHF.

This clone was observed a single time. This sequence joins TRBV4-1 and TRBJ2-7; a possible D gene is TRBD2 (5 bases). The CDR3 covers 18 residues. V lost 0 bases and J lost 4, with 22 bases in between. The germline gives CDR1 MGHRA, CDR2 YSYEKL. For the CDR3, the DNA is TGCGCCAGCAGCCAAGATTTCGGGAATGTAGGACTTCCGTACGAGCAGTACTTC. The encoded protein is CASSQDFGNVGLPYEQYF.

This chain uses TRBV28 with TRBJ2-3, with 12 bases identical to TRBD2. The CDR3 is 15 amino acids. V was clipped by 4 bases and J by 6 bases; unmatched bases: 5. The germline V gene has CDR1 MDHEN and CDR2 SYDVKM. CDR3 DNA sequence: TGTGCCAGCAGTTCTAGCGGGAGGGCCTCGGATACGCAGTATTTT. Translated: CASSSSGRASDTQYF.

The chain recombines TRBV2 with TRBJ1-5; 7 bases align to TRBD1. J lost 3 bases, V lost 6 bases, and 17 bases had no gene match. The CDR3 has 18 residues. CDR1 is SNHLY, CDR2 FYNNEI, per germline. As DNA, the CDR3 is TGTGCCAGCAGCGATTACGAGTGGGACAGCTTCACCAATCAGCCCCAGCATTTT. It translates to CASSDYEWDSFTNQPQHF.

Only one count was recorded for this clone. J is TRBJ1-1 and V is TRBV19; the D gene is possibly TRBD1 (6 bases). This CDR3 is 14 amino acids long. V was pared by 5 bases and J by 1 base, with 11 bases between. Germline V lookup: CDR1 LNHDA, CDR2 SQIVND (reference sequence). The CDR3 reads CASSFQGQNTEAFF. As DNA, the CDR3 is TGTGCCAGTAGTTTCCAGGGGCAGAACACTGAAGCTTTCTTT. The entire variable domain, with the rest obtained from reference TRBV19 and TRBJ1-1, is as follows: DGGITQSPKYLFRKEGQNVTLSCEQNLNHDAMYWYRQDPGQGLRLIYYSQIVNDFQKGDIAEGYSVSREKKESFPLTVTSAQKNPTAFYLCASSFQGQNTEAFFGQGTRLTVV.

The V gene is TRBV6-6, the J gene TRBJ2-5, with a weak D call TRBD1 (5 bases). The length of the CDR3 is 16 residues. Germline CDR1 reads MNHNY; CDR2 reads SVGAGI (reference sequence). The germline V and J ends were trimmed by 7 bases and 2 bases, with 20 bases remaining between them. The CDR3 DNA is TGTGCCAGCACCTCTCTTGCAGGGTTTGGGCAAGAGACCCAGTACTTC. Translation: CASTSLAGFGQETQYF.

CDR3 loop: CATSRAPGVSSYEQYF. The CDR3 DNA reads as TGTGCCACCAGCAGAGCCCCGGGAGTCTCTTCCTACGAGCAGTACTTC. The J gene is TRBJ2-7, the V gene TRBV15, with D perhaps matching TRBD2 (6 bases). From germline, CDR1 is LNHNV and CDR2 YYDKDF (reference sequence). V lost 1 base, J lost 1 base, and 14 bases lay in between. CDR3 length: 16 amino acids.

The CDR3 coding sequence is TGTGCCAGCGAGGGGAATAGCCACGAGCAGTACTTC. It specifies CASEGNSHEQYF. The rearrangement links TRBV6-5 to TRBJ2-7; D is perhaps TRBD1 or TRBD2 (5 bases each). This CDR3 comprises 12 residues. Germline loops: CDR1 MNHEY, CDR2 SVGAGI. V was trimmed by 8 bases and J by 5 bases, leaving 13 bases between them.

The chain recombines TRBV29-1 with TRBJ2-1, with D possibly TRBD1 on 6 matching bases. V lost 5 bases and J 5 bases, leaving 13 bases between the germline ends. The CDR3 loop spans 13 amino acids. Looked up from germline, CDR1 is SQVTM and CDR2 is ANQGSEA. CDR3 sequence reads: CSVRQGSHNEQFF. The CDR3 nucleotides read TGCAGCGTTCGGCAGGGGTCCCACAATGAGCAGTTCTTC.

The chain has TRBV11-2 and TRBJ2-7; D may be TRBD2 (5 bases). CDR3 length: 13 residues. Trimming shortened V by 8 bases and J by 4 bases, and 15 bases separated the two germline ends. Germline V CDR1 and CDR2: SGHAT, FQNNGV. The CDR3 DNA reads TGTGCCAGCGCCTCCGGGGTCGGGTACGAGCAGTACTTC. The encoded protein is CASASGVGYEQYF.

The rearrangement uses TRBV7-2 and TRBJ2-7; TRBD2 might be the D (5 bases). Germline CDR1 is SGHTA and CDR2 is FQGNSA. The CDR3 covers 14 residues. Trimming left V 5 bases short and J 7 bases short, with 18 bases between. In DNA form, the CDR3 reads TGTGCCAGCAGCCAGTTAAGTAGTACGGGAGAGCAGTACTTC. This translates into CASSQLSSTGEQYF.

The chain recombines TRBV7-2 with TRBJ1-1; D gene ambiguous. The germline gives CDR1 SGHTA, CDR2 FQGNSA. The CDR3 runs to 15 residues. V dropped 0 bases and J dropped 3 bases, with 11 bases sitting between them. CDR3 in amino acids: CASSLAYGRYTEAFF. CDR3 in DNA: TGTGCCAGCAGCTTAGCGTATGGGCGGTACACTGAAGCTTTCTTT.

This rearrangement joins TRBV7-9 to TRBJ1-2; 7 bases align to TRBD1. This CDR3 comprises 14 residues. V gave up 0 bases and J gave up 6 bases; unmatched junction bases: 4. Germline V gives CDR1 SEHNR, CDR2 FQNEAQ (reference sequence). The CDR3 DNA is TGTGCCAGCAGCTTAGCCGGAACAGGGGATGGCTACACCTTC. It yields the protein CASSLAGTGDGYTF. The variable domain in full, with the rest retrieved from reference TRBV7-9 and TRBJ1-2, is DTGVSQNPRHKITKRGQNVTFRCDPISEHNRLYWYRQTLGQGPEFLTYFQNEAQLEKSRLLSDRFSAERPKGSFSTLEIQRTEQGDSAMYLCASSLAGTGDGYTFGSGTRLTVV.

This clone has only one observation. This chain connects TRBV15 to TRBJ1-1, with D unclear. The germline gives CDR1 LNHNV, CDR2 YYDKDF (reference sequence). The CDR3 extends over 13 amino acids. V was clipped by 3 bases and J by 4 bases, with 9 bases between them. The CDR3 nucleotides are TGTGCCACCAGCAGGTCAGCAGGCACTGAAGCTTTCTTT. As protein: CATSRSAGTEAFF.

V usage is TRBV4-1 and J usage is TRBJ2-1, with TRBD2 matching over 12 bases. Germline CDR1 and CDR2: MGHRA and YSYEKL. The trim removed 1 base at V and 14 bases at J, leaving 9 bases unmatched. The CDR3 runs 15 residues. This CDR3 is CASSQGDTSGGTEFF. Here the CDR3 DNA reads TGCGCCAGCAGCCAAGGTGACACTAGCGGGGGGACCGAGTTCTTC.

V gene TRBV28 combines with J gene TRBJ2-1; D may correspond to TRBD1 or TRBD2 (5 bases each). The germline V and J ends were trimmed by 6 bases and 10 bases, with 16 bases remaining between them. The germline V gene encodes CDR1 MDHEN and CDR2 SYDVKM. The CDR3 totals 13 residues. Here the CDR3 DNA reads TGTGCCAGCAGCCCCAGAGGGGCTAGGGAGCAGTTCTTC. Translating it yields CASSPRGAREQFF.

The rearrangement links TRBV28 to TRBJ1-1; D remains ambiguous. Germline CDR1 reads MDHEN; CDR2 reads SYDVKM. Trimming removed 6 bases from V and 5 bases from J, with 13 bases in between. The CDR3 covers 13 residues. This chain's CDR3 is CASRVPLLTEAFF. In DNA, the CDR3 is TGTGCCAGCAGGGTTCCTCTATTGACTGAAGCTTTCTTT.

The chain couples TRBV13 to TRBJ1-2, with 7 bases lining up with TRBD1. The CDR3 runs to 13 residues. The V and J ends lost 5 bases and 3 bases, in that order; junction bases with no gene match: 3. The germline CDR1 and CDR2 sequences are PRHDT and FYEKMQ (reference sequence). The CDR3: CASSHGQDYGYTF. DNA of the CDR3: TGTGCCAGCAGCCACGGACAGGACTATGGCTACACCTTC.